This T cell receptor (beta chain) stems from a study of blood T cell repertoires in COVID-19 (dated by TCRdb to 2019 to 2021). About the investigation overall: Samples covering the acute and convalescent phases of COVID-19 were provided by collaborators in the United States, Italy and Spain. The prospective study material was composed of cDNA or gDNA derived from T cells, B-cell-depleted T cells, or PBMCs. Deeply sampled blood TCRbeta repertoires from subjects exposed to, actively infected with, or recovered from COVID-19 were included in the dataset. The repertoires were released in a freely available public database meant as a resource for research on the immune response to SARS-CoV-2. The samples were drawn from two sources: the first 160 participants of the ongoing ImmuneRACE study, and 1,000 to 1,500 subjects contributed by 6 global collaborators. A de-identified subject ID, COVID-19 status, age in years and sex were almost always included in the sample metadata. Where available, HLA class I and class II types were taken from metadata supplied by the sample provider and were not determined by assay-based typing.

Summary of the overall study and its limitations: How much clinical and demographic metadata was included differed by source and by participant, and the metadata was provided uncurated.

Trimmed from V: 7 bases; trimmed from J: 2 bases; junction bases lacking a gene match: 17. Inclusive of the bounding cysteine and phenylalanine, the CDR3 is 18 residues long. The only DNA kept is the CDR3, 54 bases in frame from the first base. The germline V gene supplies CDR1 SGHRS and CDR2 YFSETQ. One collaborating source in Seattle enrolled patients during active infection and followed them longitudinally through the course of disease. The collaborating institutions used their own protocols to collect whole blood in K2EDTA tubes. For TCRbeta analysis, collaborators shipped samples as frozen whole blood, isolated PBMCs, or DNA extracted from either of those sample types. The immunoSEQ Assay, a bias-controlled multiplex PCR, was used to amplify TCRbeta CDR3 regions from genomic DNA. Concerning the study's data processing: The number of nucleated cells in each sample was estimated by amplification of reference gene primers within the assay. To quantify the absolute abundance of each unique TCRbeta CDR3 rearrangement, sequence reads were collapsed and filtered. Productive Simpson clonality was computed per sample as the square root of Simpson's diversity index over productive rearrangements. This is the immuneACCESS table as TCRdb keeps it, with only in-frame sequences that have V and J called. A part of the clones is gone; compared with another copy, unresolved V genes explain less than half, and the rest is unexplained. D and trimming come from the DNA, and the V and J calls and clone size come from that table. This sample comprises roughly 280,000 clones, 85% to 90% of them detected only once. Around 5.1% of the sample is taken by the ten largest.

Details on this clone: Its binding antigen is unknown. Nothing much larger sits one base from this clone, and base qualities are not available.

Sequencing was carried out using peripheral blood. This clonotype was obtained from a woman aged 60-75 years with COVID-19, enrolled during active disease. The V and J genes are TRBV5-1 and TRBJ2-2, with TRBD1 matching 7 junction bases. The CDR3 is CASGERGPQGLNTGELFF. At the DNA level, the sequence is TGCGCCAGCGGCGAAAGGGGGCCGCAGGGGTTAAACACCGGGGAGCTGTTTTTT.